The TCR beta chain under discussion was sequenced for a study of early T cells in non-severe SARS-CoV-2 infection. Individual cDNA molecules received unique molecular identifiers. TCRdb re-derived calls from the 5' RACE reads in MiXCR, one entry per CDR3 protein. The sample yields tens of thousands of distinct CDR3 sequences, about 10% seen once. This clonotype showed up many times. Sequencing was performed on whole blood. The receptor's source is an adult who was a healthcare worker with PCR-confirmed SARS-CoV-2 infection or an uninfected control (not recorded which).

The CDR3, as DNA: TGTGCCACCAGTGATCGTTTTCCGGGGGGAACAGATACGCAGTATTTT. This sequence encodes CATSDRFPGGTDTQYF. This chain uses TRBV24-1 with TRBJ2-3; 7 bases agree with TRBD2. The CDR3 runs to 16 residues. V gave up 3 bases and J gave up 3 bases; unmatched junction bases: 8. Germline loops: CDR1 KGHDR, CDR2 SFDVKD.